These T cell receptor beta chains were read from a single sample in a study of T cell responses to AZD1222 COVID-19 vaccine. Measured with immunoSEQ multiplex PCR; TCRdb has only the in-frame clones, and not every one. The sample lists over 100,000 clones, roughly 93% occurring once. This specimen consisted of peripheral blood, obtained 28 days after the second AZD1222 dose. The receptors come from an adult who received the AZD1222 COVID-19 vaccine. Each CDR3 is given without its conserved first and last residue.

CDR3 protein | V gene
ASGSTGDWSNQPQH | TRBV12-5
ASTEGDHNYEQY | TRBV9
ASSSLPGGGTGELF | TRBV19
ASRVGGTGFTGELF | TRBV2
ASSLTPGEDYGYT | TRBV27
ASSLFRDTISYNEQF | TRBV7-8
ASIEVPGTGNEQF | TRBV5-1
ASSLVDREQY | TRBV5-1
ASIRDNEQF | TRBV12-3/TRBV12-4
ASSTRARNPEAF | TRBV6-5
ASSLGLAGARTGELF | TRBV5-6
ASDGTGGSNQPQH | TRBV10-2
ASSQGSYYGYT | TRBV3-1/TRBV3-2
ASSSWTGAAGNTIY | TRBV5-4
ASSPRRDRGTDTQY | TRBV9
ASSLGIGANTEAF | TRBV5-1
ASSAVTNTEAF | TRBV2